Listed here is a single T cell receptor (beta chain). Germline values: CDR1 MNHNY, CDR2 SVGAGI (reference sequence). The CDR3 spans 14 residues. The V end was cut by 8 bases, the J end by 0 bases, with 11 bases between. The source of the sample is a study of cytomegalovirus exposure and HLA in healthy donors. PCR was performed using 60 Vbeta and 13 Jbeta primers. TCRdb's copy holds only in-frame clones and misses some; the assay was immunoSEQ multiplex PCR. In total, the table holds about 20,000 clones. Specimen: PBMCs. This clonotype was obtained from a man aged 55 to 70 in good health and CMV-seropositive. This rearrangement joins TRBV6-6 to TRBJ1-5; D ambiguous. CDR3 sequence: CASGASDSNQPQHF. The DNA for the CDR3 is TGTGCCAGCGGAGCTTCTGATAGCAATCAGCCCCAGCATTTT.